The following is a T cell receptor (beta chain) sequence with its context. Its target is unknown. The data are from a study of siplizumab effects on memory and regulatory T cells. Regarding the study as a whole: A small minority of alloreactive clones were mapped to unstimulated subsets. A naive or memory phenotype could not be assigned to roughly 75-97% of the proliferating CD4+ or CD8+ clones. Controls showed an average of 26.9% Treg-derived mappable alloreactive CD4+ clones, while siplizumab showed about 75%.

The assay covered roughly 100,000 TCR templates per sample. Here immunoSEQ multiplex PCR was the method, and the copy in TCRdb shows in-frame clones only, minus some. The sample yields tens of thousands of clones, 93% seen once. The ends lost 5 bases at V and 7 bases at J; junction bases unmatched: 9. CDR1 is SGHTA, CDR2 FQGTGA, per germline. This CDR3 has 15 amino acids. The sequencing input was CD8+ T cells sorted from blood. V and J are TRBV7-3 and TRBJ2-1; 9 bases map to TRBD2. This receptor was identified in a human donor in good health. CDR3 in DNA: TGTGCCAGCAGCCAGGGACTAGCTTTAGGAAATGAGCAGTTCTTC. Encoded protein: CASSQGLALGNEQFF.